A single T cell receptor beta chain is shown here with its context. No antigen is known for it. The template for TCR beta VDJ and CDR3 sequence profiling was genomic DNA. In TCRdb, the reads were re-called with MiXCR into one record per CDR3 protein. Found here are around 250,000 distinct CDR3 sequences, roughly 82% of them singletons; the top ten hold about two fifths. Trimming stripped 6 bases from V and 14 bases from J, with 23 bases between. CDR3 length equals 14 residues. Germline V gene sequence: CDR1 ENHRY, CDR2 SYGVKD. This sample was taken from a study of CD8+CD57+ T cells in acquired aplastic anemia. Study results and caveats: With respect to CD8+ Simpson's diversity, patients and controls did not differ significantly.

The sequenced patients had an expansion of CD8+CD57+ cells seen by flow cytometry. Patients were therapy-naive when their blood was sampled. The sequenced sample consisted of sorted CD4+, CD8+, or CD8+CD57+ T cells (not recorded which) from PBMCs. This sequence was found in a human donor with aplastic anemia. V usage is TRBV10-3 and J usage is TRBJ2-1, with D perhaps being TRBD1 or TRBD2 (7 bases each). Here the CDR3 DNA reads TGTGCCATCAGGCAGGGGGGGTCCTACACCGAGGAGTTCTTC. Its protein is CAIRQGGSYTEEFF.